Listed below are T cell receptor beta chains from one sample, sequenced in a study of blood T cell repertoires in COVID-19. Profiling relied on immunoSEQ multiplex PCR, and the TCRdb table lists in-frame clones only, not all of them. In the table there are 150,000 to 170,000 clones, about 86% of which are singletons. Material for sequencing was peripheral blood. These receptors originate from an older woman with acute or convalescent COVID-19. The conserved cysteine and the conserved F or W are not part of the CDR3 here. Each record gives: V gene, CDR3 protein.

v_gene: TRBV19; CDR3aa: ASSIVGLAGVQETQY
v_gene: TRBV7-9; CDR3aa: ASSLKVGQGMNTEAF
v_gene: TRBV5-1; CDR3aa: ASSLFQGPEAF
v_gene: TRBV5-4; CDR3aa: AGSGGGLSYEQY
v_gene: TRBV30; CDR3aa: AWSFGGASYNEQF
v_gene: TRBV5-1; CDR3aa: ASSLELSSVPSGNTIY
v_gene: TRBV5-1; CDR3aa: ASSFGSDTEAF
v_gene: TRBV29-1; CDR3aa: SVIRPNRNTGELF
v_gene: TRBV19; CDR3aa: ASTWPGYDQPQH
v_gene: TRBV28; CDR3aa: ASSPPKGTSGYT
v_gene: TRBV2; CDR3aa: ASPGALNYGYT
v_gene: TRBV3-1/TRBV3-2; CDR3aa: ASSQRTGLGMT
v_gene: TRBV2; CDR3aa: ASSERGKLF
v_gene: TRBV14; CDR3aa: ASSQLAGTINEQF
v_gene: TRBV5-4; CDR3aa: ASSLFFLATNNEQF
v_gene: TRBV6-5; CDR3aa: ASRSQGGTNEKLF
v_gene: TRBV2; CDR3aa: ASSMRQIQETQY
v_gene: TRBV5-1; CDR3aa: ASSLEAGGRDGYT
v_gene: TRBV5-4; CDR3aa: ASSPGRVTMDTGELF
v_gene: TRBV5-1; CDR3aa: ASSLVDRATDTQY
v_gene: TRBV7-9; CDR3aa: ASSLFGRNYGYT
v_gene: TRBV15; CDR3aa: ATGPQGIGTEAF
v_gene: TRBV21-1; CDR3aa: ASSSRVNTEAF
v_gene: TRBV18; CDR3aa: ASSPLRGDQPQH
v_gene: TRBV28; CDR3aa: ASSLGEGPPYNEQF
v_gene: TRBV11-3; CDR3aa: ASSSHSLAGATPGEQF
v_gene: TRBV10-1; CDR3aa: ASSGRNTEAF
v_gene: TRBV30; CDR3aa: AWSVLGPGNTIY
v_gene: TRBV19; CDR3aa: ASSIYGGQGNTEAF
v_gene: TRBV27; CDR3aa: ASTSGGYGYT
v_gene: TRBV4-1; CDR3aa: ASSQGSRGFTEAF
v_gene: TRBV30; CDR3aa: AQMKGVGTEAF
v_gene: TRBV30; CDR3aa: AWSRVLRGPYNEQF
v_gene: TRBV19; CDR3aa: ASATIRGGSNQPQH
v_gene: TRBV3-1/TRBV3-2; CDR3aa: ASSPVLAGEKYNEQF
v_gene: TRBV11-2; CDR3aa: ASSLVGTPNYGYT
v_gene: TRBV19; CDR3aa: ASSMVQERTYGYT
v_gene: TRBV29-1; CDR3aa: SAGQIYGYT
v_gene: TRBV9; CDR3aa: ASSVGEGIYGYT
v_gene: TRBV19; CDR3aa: ASSTTGGRTEAF
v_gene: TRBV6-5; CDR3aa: ASSSDRPRGNQPQH
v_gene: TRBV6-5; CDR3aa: ASKTAGGGYT
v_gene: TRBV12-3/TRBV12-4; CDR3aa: ASRMGRTGELF
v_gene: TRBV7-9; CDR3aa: ASSPLRDYYGYT
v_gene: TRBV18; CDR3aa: ASSLHAGGNQPQH
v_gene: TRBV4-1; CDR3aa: ASSRSQSSYNSPLH
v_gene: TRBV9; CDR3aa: ASSPIGTSYNEQF
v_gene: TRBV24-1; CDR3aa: ATSDPRTTTQEQF
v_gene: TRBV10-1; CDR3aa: ASSDLTTGITGNTIY
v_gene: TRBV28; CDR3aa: ASSPARVAGGQETQY
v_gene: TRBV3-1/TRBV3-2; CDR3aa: ASSRGLAGGQEQF
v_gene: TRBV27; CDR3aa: ASSPLWTASYGYT
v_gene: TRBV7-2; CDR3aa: ASSQRTGNYGYT
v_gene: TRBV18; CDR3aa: ASSKGQGQNQPQH
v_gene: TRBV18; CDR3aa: ASSPAPNRGPTEAF
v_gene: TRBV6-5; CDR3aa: ASSRRTGGPVLH
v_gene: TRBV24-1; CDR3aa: ATSVQGADTQY
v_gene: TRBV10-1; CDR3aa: ASSAGGYYNEQF
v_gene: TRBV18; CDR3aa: ASSPETDYGYT